Given below is one TCR beta chain in context. The entry originates in a study of T cell changes during pregnancy in multiple sclerosis. V shed 5 bases and J 2 bases; nucleotides not matched to a gene: 6. The CDR3 length is 16 residues. Germline values: CDR1 MNHNY, CDR2 SVGAGI (reference sequence). Profiled with immunoSEQ multiplex PCR; TCRdb holds only in-frame clones, not every one. The sample lists just under 50,000 clones; less than 95% were seen once. Sequences were derived from CD4+ T cells from peripheral blood mononuclear cells, sampled in the third trimester of pregnancy. The origin of this receptor is a female donor with multiple sclerosis, enrolled in a pregnancy study. V usage is TRBV6-6 and J usage is TRBJ1-4, with TRBD1 identical over 9 bases. This CDR3 is CASSPLDRGTNEKLFF. The CDR3 DNA reads TGTGCCAGCAGTCCCCTGGACAGGGGCACTAATGAAAAACTGTTTTTT.